The TCR beta chain under discussion was sequenced for a study of Ad26.COV2.S vaccination and SARS-CoV-2 variants. Treatment here: 15 to 20 received Ad26.COV2.S at low or high dose, single or two shots; several received placebo; per-sample allocation not given. Day 63 after the first vaccine or placebo injection was the time point for sampling. This CDR3 has 16 residues. In germline, CDR1 is KGHSH, CDR2 LQKENI. With 2 bases removed from V and 0 bases from J, the gap between germline ends came to 11 bases. The table came from immunoSEQ multiplex PCR; TCRdb's copy has only in-frame clones and leaves some out. The sample shows about 350,000 clones, over 75% of them seen only once.

This clonotype originated in a person aged 18-65 years who received the Ad26.COV2.S COVID-19 vaccine or a placebo. The sequences come from peripheral blood, collected in a trial of Ad26.COV2.S vaccine versus placebo. The chain is built from TRBV18 and TRBJ1-3, with D hard to call. The CDR3 DNA sequence: TGTGCCAGCTCACCATCGGACTTGAGCTCTGGAAACACCATATATTTT. This codes for CASSPSDLSSGNTIYF.